These 27 T cell receptor beta chains came from one sample sequenced in a study of CD8 T cells in ankylosing spondylitis. Findings of the study overall: The study identified a TCR beta motif of under ten highly homologous variants that appeared characteristic of ankylosing spondylitis blood.

TCRdb itself ran the 5' RACE reads through MiXCR, one entry per CDR3 protein. The repertoire has 700,000 to 1,000,000 distinct CDR3 sequences, about 10% of them found once; the top ten carry around 0.51%. The antigens these receptors bind are not known. The sample taken for sequencing was blood, either unsorted or a sorted T cell fraction (not recorded which). Source of these receptors: a male donor with ankylosing spondylitis.

The chain couples TRBV20-1 to TRBJ2-2, with unresolved D. CDR1 is DFQATT and CDR2 is SNEGSKA in the germline V gene (reference sequence). Trimming removed 6 bases from V and 5 bases from J, with 10 bases in between. CDR3 length: 12 residues. The CDR3 DNA follows: TGCAGTGCCGAGGAACTTACCGGGGAGCTGTTTTTT. Translation: CSAEELTGELFF.

In its sample, this clonotype was seen many times. The chain couples TRBV7-8 to TRBJ1-2; no clear D gene. The CDR3 is 15 residues long. CDR1 and CDR2 from the germline V gene are SGHVS and FQNEAQ. The ends were cut back, 2 bases at V and 4 bases at J, with 14 bases in the middle. The CDR3 region is CASSLSRTSRYGYTF. CDR3 DNA: TGTGCCAGCAGCTTATCTCGGACGTCCCGCTATGGCTACACCTTC.

The V gene is TRBV29-1, the J gene TRBJ2-5, with unresolved D. Trimming removed 4 bases from V and 5 bases from J, with 14 bases in between. Germline CDR1 reads SQVTM; CDR2 reads ANQGSEA. This CDR3 comprises 13 residues. The CDR3 spells CSVVLSNPETQYF. The CDR3 bases are TGCAGCGTTGTATTATCGAACCCGGAGACCCAGTACTTC.

This clonotype was counted at least ten times. The rearrangement uses TRBV4-2 and TRBJ1-2, with 9 bases aligning to TRBD1. Germline values: CDR1 LGHNA, CDR2 YNFKEQ. The CDR3 sequence is 15 residues long. The V segment lost 2 bases and the J segment 5 bases; nucleotides outside the gene matches: 6. The CDR3 region is CASSQQQGAGYGYTF. The CDR3 DNA reads TGTGCCAGCAGCCAACAACAGGGGGCAGGGTATGGCTACACCTTC.

This chain uses TRBV5-1 with TRBJ2-6; D is tentatively TRBD1 or TRBD2 (6 bases each). V was pared by 0 bases and J by 4 bases, with 11 bases between. The germline CDR1 and CDR2 sequences are SGHRS and YFSETQ. This CDR3 spans 16 amino acids. The CDR3 region is CASSLDGGTGANVLTF. The DNA for the CDR3 is TGCGCCAGCAGCTTGGACGGGGGCACCGGGGCCAACGTCCTGACTTTC. The variable domain in full, completed from reference TRBV5-1 and TRBJ2-6, reads KAGVTQTPRYLIKTRGQQVTLSCSPISGHRSVSWYQQTPGQGLQFLFEYFSETQRNKGNFPGRFSGRQFSNSRSEMNVSTLELGDSALYLCASSLDGGTGANVLTFGAGSRLTVL.

This clonotype was detected ten times or more. The CDR3 sequence: CSASVIGDGYTF. Here the CDR3 DNA reads TGCAGTGCTTCCGTTATTGGAGATGGCTACACCTTC. The V call is TRBV20-1, the J call TRBJ1-2, with unresolved D. The CDR3 spans 12 residues. Germline V gene data show CDR1 as DFQATT and CDR2 as SNEGSKA (reference sequence). V was shortened by 5 bases and J by 6 bases, with 13 bases between the two germline ends.

The sample holds a few counts of this clonotype. This sequence joins TRBV12-3 or TRBV12-4 and TRBJ1-2; the D is unclear. The CDR3 is made up of 12 amino acids. V lost 3 bases and J lost 6, with 8 bases in between. This CDR3 is CASSFTEDGYTF. In DNA form, the CDR3 reads TGTGCCAGCAGTTTTACGGAAGATGGCTACACCTTC.

This clonotype was counted a few times. The CDR3 DNA sequence: TGCGCCAGCAGCCGCAGCTACAGTGACAACTATGGCTACACCTTC. It codes for CASSRSYSDNYGYTF. This chain uses TRBV4-3 with TRBJ1-2; D gene ambiguous. This CDR3 is built from 15 residues. The V gene's germline CDR1 is LGHNA and CDR2 YSLEER. V lost 4 bases, J lost 2 bases, and 14 bases lay in between.

This clonotype has a handful of counts. CDR3 loop: CASRRQSMNTEAFF. For the CDR3, the DNA is TGTGCCAGCAGGCGACAGAGCATGAACACTGAAGCTTTCTTT. The rearrangement joins TRBV27 to TRBJ1-1, with D maybe TRBD1 (5 bases). V was pared by 6 bases and J by 0 bases, with 11 bases between. This CDR3 is 14 amino acids long. CDR1 is MNHEY and CDR2 is SMNVEV in the germline V gene (reference sequence).

The V gene is TRBV7-9, the J gene TRBJ2-7; D is ambiguous. Trimming pared 5 bases from V and 2 bases from J, leaving 19 bases between. The length of the CDR3 is 16 residues. Germline V gene sequence: CDR1 SEHNR, CDR2 FQNEAQ (reference sequence). The CDR3 DNA reads as TGTGCCAGCAGCGCACGGGTCTCGGTCAGACCCTACGAGCAGTACTTC. Its protein is CASSARVSVRPYEQYF.

The rearrangement uses TRBV7-2 and TRBJ2-7; 11 bases align to TRBD2. CDR3 length: 17 residues. CDR1 and CDR2 from the germline V gene are SGHTA and FQGNSA. Trimming cost V 0 bases and J 4 bases; bases outside gene matches: 8. The CDR3 loop reads CASSLALDSGRAYEQYF. In DNA, the CDR3 is TGTGCCAGCAGCTTAGCATTAGATAGCGGGAGGGCTTACGAGCAGTACTTC. The full variable domain, rest sourced from reference TRBV7-2 and TRBJ2-7, is GAGVSQSPSNKVTEKGKDVELRCDPISGHTALYWYRQSLGQGLEFLIYFQGNSAPDKSGLPSDRFSAERTGGSVSTLTIQRTQQEDSAVYLCASSLALDSGRAYEQYFGPGTRLTVT.

Concerning this clonotype: Being one base from a much bigger clone, this may be a read error. Written as DNA, the CDR3 is TGTGCCAGCAGTTTGGGAGTCAGAGGGGCGACCCAGTACTTC. Translating it yields CASSLGVRGATQYF. The chain recombines TRBV12-3 or TRBV12-4 with TRBJ2-5; D is perhaps TRBD1 or TRBD2 (5 bases each). The CDR3 is 14 amino acids. Trimming took off 3 bases at V and 7 bases at J, with 15 bases between the two ends.

The chain links TRBV20-1 to TRBJ2-2; D tentatively fits TRBD1 or TRBD2 (5 bases each). This CDR3 has 13 amino acids. Germline V gene data show CDR1 as DFQATT and CDR2 as SNEGSKA (reference sequence). The ends were cut back, 5 bases at V and 5 bases at J, with 12 bases in the middle. The CDR3 DNA is TGCAGTGCTTTGGGACCTCGAACCGGGGAGCTGTTTTTT. This encodes CSALGPRTGELFF.

This clonotype has just a few counts. This chain connects TRBV6-5 to TRBJ2-2, with 7 bases that match TRBD1. The germline V gene encodes CDR1 MNHEY and CDR2 SVGAGI. CDR3 length: 16 amino acids. V was clipped by 2 bases and J by 5 bases; unmatched bases: 8. In DNA form, the CDR3 reads TGTGCCAGCAGTTACCGGCGAGACAGGGAGACCGGGGAGCTGTTTTTT. It encodes CASSYRRDRETGELFF.

This rearrangement joins TRBV20-1 to TRBJ1-4; no clear D. The CDR3 is 13 amino acids. V gave up 4 bases and J gave up 2 bases, with 8 bases separating them. The germline gives CDR1 DFQATT, CDR2 SNEGSKA (reference sequence). This chain's CDR3 is CSANSGTNEKLFF. DNA of the CDR3: TGCAGTGCTAACTCCGGGACTAATGAAAAACTGTTTTTT.

The rearrangement joins TRBV5-1 to TRBJ2-2, with 8 bases identical to TRBD2. There are 16 residues in the CDR3. The V and J ends lost 4 bases and 6 bases, in that order; junction bases with no gene match: 11. In germline, CDR1 is SGHRS, CDR2 YFSETQ. CDR3 amino acids: CASSPLAAGVAGELFF. The CDR3 region has the DNA TGCGCCAGCAGCCCATTGGCAGCGGGAGTGGCCGGGGAGCTGTTTTTT.

The chain carries TRBV7-9 and TRBJ2-1; unclear D gene. The CDR3 is made up of 13 amino acids. The V end lost 5 bases, the J end lost 8 bases, and 13 bases lay between the germline ends. Germline assignment: CDR1 SEHNR and CDR2 FQNEAQ (reference sequence). This chain's CDR3 is CASSLQSGDEQFF. The CDR3 nucleotides are TGTGCCAGCAGCCTCCAATCCGGAGATGAGCAGTTCTTC.

This clonotype occurred many times. CDR3 nucleotides: TGCGCCAGCAGCTCGGACAGGGGCTCACCCCTCCACTTT. This sequence encodes CASSSDRGSPLHF. This chain links TRBV5-1 with TRBJ1-6; 9 positions match TRBD1. CDR1 SGHRS and CDR2 YFSETQ come from the germline V gene. The V gene end was trimmed by 3 bases and the J gene end by 10 bases; junction bases not matched to a gene: 2. This CDR3 is built from 13 residues.

This chain connects TRBV11-1 to TRBJ2-3; D unresolved. The V end was cut by 2 bases, the J end by 2 bases, with 8 bases between. Germline V gene lookup returns CDR1 SGHAT and CDR2 FQDESV (reference sequence). The CDR3 is 14 residues long. The CDR3 loop reads CASSLHQFTDTQYF. CDR3 DNA: TGTGCCAGCAGCTTACACCAGTTCACAGATACGCAGTATTTT.

This chain links TRBV20-1 with TRBJ2-3; a possible D gene is TRBD1 (6 bases). CDR1 and CDR2 from the germline V gene are DFQATT and SNEGSKA (reference sequence). Trimming removed 0 bases at V and 2 bases at J, with 24 bases between. The CDR3 extends over 19 amino acids. This CDR3 reads CSARDLRTVSSLNTDTQYF. CDR3 nucleotides: TGCAGTGCTAGAGATTTGAGGACAGTCTCTTCGCTAAACACAGATACGCAGTATTTT.

CDR3 nucleotides: TGTGCCAGCAAAGGGCCGAGACAGGACTTAAAAGGCTACACCTTC. Its translation: CASKGPRQDLKGYTF. The chain joins TRBV6-1 to TRBJ1-2, with TRBD1 as a possible D gene (6 bases). Between the trimmed V and J ends, which lost 7 bases and 8 bases, there was a span of 23 bases. CDR1 is MNHNS and CDR2 is SASEGT in the germline V gene. The CDR3 extends over 15 amino acids.

This clonotype was detected ten times or more. The chain employs TRBV4-2 and TRBJ2-1, with TRBD2 matching over 10 bases. The CDR3 sequence is 14 residues long. After removal of 4 bases from V and 7 bases from J, the junction contained 4 bases not matched to a gene. Germline CDR1 LGHNA, CDR2 YNFKEQ. The chain's CDR3 is CASSLGTSENEQFF. The DNA of the CDR3 is TGTGCCAGCAGCCTAGGGACTAGCGAGAATGAGCAGTTCTTC.

V is TRBV6-1 and J is TRBJ1-6; the D is unclear. V shed 5 bases and J shed 8 bases, with 10 bases lying between them. CDR3 length equals 13 residues. Germline V gene sequence: CDR1 MNHNS, CDR2 SASEGT. CDR3 loop: CASSPFEDSPLHF. For the CDR3, the DNA is TGTGCCAGCAGTCCCTTCGAGGATTCACCCCTCCACTTT.

The chain is built from TRBV30 and TRBJ2-7; D possibly corresponds to TRBD1 (6 bases). The CDR3 loop spans 12 amino acids. The germline V gene has CDR1 GTSNPN and CDR2 SVGIG (reference sequence). The V gene lost 3 bases and the J gene lost 9 bases, with 15 bases spanning the gap. The CDR3 DNA is TGTGCCTGGAGCGCCGGACAGTTTGGGCAGTACTTC. Its translation is CAWSAGQFGQYF. The variable domain in full, completed from reference TRBV30 and TRBJ2-7, reads SQTIHQWPATLVQPVGSPLSLECTVEGTSNPNLYWYRQAAGRGLQLLFYSVGIGQISSEVPQNLSASRPQDRQFILSSKKLLLSDSGFYLCAWSAGQFGQYFGPGTRLTVT.

This clonotype came up a few times. The gene calls are TRBV5-1 and TRBJ1-4; 7 bases line up with TRBD1. CDR3 length: 14 residues. Trimming removed 3 bases from V and 6 bases from J; junction bases left unmatched: 5. Germline CDR1 reads SGHRS; CDR2 reads YFSETQ. Here the CDR3 reads CASSSGTVDEKLFF. The CDR3 region has the DNA TGCGCCAGCAGCTCCGGGACAGTGGATGAAAAACTGTTTTTT.

The V gene is TRBV28, the J gene TRBJ2-7, with unresolved D. CDR1 is MDHEN and CDR2 is SYDVKM in the germline V gene. Trimming pared 4 bases from V and 5 bases from J, leaving 9 bases between. The CDR3 contains 12 residues. The CDR3 coding sequence is TGTGCCAGCAGTTCGTCCTATGACGAGCAGTACTTC. This codes for CASSSSYDEQYF. Looking up the rest from reference TRBV28 and TRBJ2-7 gives the full variable domain: DVKVTQSSRYLVKRTGEKVFLECVQDMDHENMFWYRQDPGLGLRLIYFSYDVKMKEKGDIPEGYSVSREKKERFSLILESASTNQTSMYLCASSSSYDEQYFGPGTRLTVT.

This clonotype occurred once. The V gene is TRBV30, the J gene TRBJ2-2; 13 nucleotides align to TRBD2. This CDR3 has 15 amino acids. Trimming cost V 3 bases and J 6 bases; bases outside gene matches: 4. CDR1 and CDR2 from the germline V gene are GTSNPN and SVGIG (reference sequence). CDR3 loop: CAWSYTSGGAGELFF. The DNA for the CDR3 is TGTGCCTGGAGCTATACTAGCGGGGGGGCCGGGGAGCTGTTTTTT.